These T cell receptor beta chains were read from a single sample in a study of spatial heterogeneity in lung cancer. Using its own MiXCR run on the 5' RACE reads, TCRdb lists one record per CDR3 protein. Of roughly 70,000 distinct CDR3 sequences in the sample, roughly 13% were seen once. This specimen consisted of PBMCs, obtained at surgery. The receptor source for this set is a male donor with early-stage non-small cell lung cancer. The conserved cysteine and the conserved F or W are not part of the CDR3 here. A D gene is named only where the DNA matches it firmly.

d_call: .; v_call: TRBV2; cdr3_aa: ASSEDWVAEAF
d_call: .; v_call: TRBV29-1; cdr3_aa: SVVAWRNTEAF
d_call: TRBD1; v_call: TRBV7-9; cdr3_aa: ASSLGTGAHSGANVLT
d_call: .; v_call: TRBV6-6; cdr3_aa: ASRSGGYEQY
d_call: .; v_call: TRBV7-2; cdr3_aa: ASSLAYTDTQY
d_call: .; v_call: TRBV6-6; cdr3_aa: ASSSGTPSEQY
d_call: TRBD1; v_call: TRBV6-2/TRBV6-3; cdr3_aa: ASSVGTGGFGSPLH
d_call: .; v_call: TRBV9; cdr3_aa: ASSAGTLYGYT
d_call: .; v_call: TRBV5-1; cdr3_aa: ASSLERGGEKLF
d_call: .; v_call: TRBV10-3; cdr3_aa: AINEGNTGELF